What follows are 24 T cell receptor beta chains derived from one specimen sequenced in a study of CD8+CD57+ T cells in acquired aplastic anemia (dated by TCRdb to the late 2010s). Flow cytometry had shown CD8+CD57+ cell expansion in the patients selected for sequencing. The sequencing machine was an Illumina HiSeq 2000. Profiling of TCR beta VDJ combinations and CDR3 sequences used genomic DNA as the template. TCRdb applied fastp at Q25 and MiXCR to the public reads, then kept only in-frame beta chains. For every CDR3 protein sequence, its rows merge into one entry that carries the most common genes and DNA. Across this sample there are about 120,000 distinct CDR3 sequences, with under 65% seen only once. Jointly, the top ten make up roughly 32% of the sample. Sequences were obtained from sorted CD4+, CD8+, or CD8+CD57+ T cells (not recorded which) from PBMCs. The receptors derive from a human donor with aplastic anemia.

This clonotype appeared once. The V gene is TRBV29-1, the J gene TRBJ2-7; TRBD2 matches at 7 bases. J was trimmed by 7 bases and V by 4 bases; bases with no gene match: 10. Germline assignment: CDR1 SQVTM and CDR2 ANQGSEA. The CDR3 spans 13 residues. DNA for the CDR3: TGCAGCGTTGTGGGGACTTGGGGGGGAGAGCAGTACTTC. Translated, it gives CSVVGTWGGEQYF.

This clonotype was picked up a small number of times. This chain joins TRBV10-3 and TRBJ1-6; 7 bases match TRBD1. The CDR3 is made up of 15 amino acids. Trimming cost V 4 bases and J 6 bases; bases outside gene matches: 6. CDR1 and CDR2 from the germline V gene are ENHRY and SYGVKD. DNA of the CDR3: TGTGCCATCAGTGCTGACAGGGTACTTAATTCACCCCTCCACTTT. It is translated as CAISADRVLNSPLHF.

Comment on this clonotype: One end of the junction varies from germline; a read error may be responsible. The V gene is TRBV7-8, the J gene TRBJ1-1; possible D gene TRBD1, 5 bases. The V gene's germline CDR1 is SGHVS and CDR2 FQNEAQ. This CDR3 comprises 13 residues. The chain's CDR3 is CASSLGTDTESFF. The CDR3 nucleotides are TGTGCCAGCAGCTTAGGGACGGACACTGAATCTTTCTTT.

The chain recombines TRBV28 with TRBJ2-5, with 8 bases matching TRBD2. Looked up from germline, CDR1 is MDHEN and CDR2 is SYDVKM. The CDR3 runs 15 residues. Trimming removed 4 bases from V and 5 bases from J; junction bases left unmatched: 9. CDR3 nucleotides: TGTGCCAGCAGTTCGCAGGGCGGGAGGATGGAGACCCAGTACTTC. Translating gives CASSSQGGRMETQYF. The complete variable domain, with remaining parts taken from reference TRBV28 and TRBJ2-5, reads DVKVTQSSRYLVKRTGEKVFLECVQDMDHENMFWYRQDPGLGLRLIYFSYDVKMKEKGDIPEGYSVSREKKERFSLILESASTNQTSMYLCASSSQGGRMETQYFGPGTRLLVL.

The chain uses TRBV24-1 and TRBJ2-7; D ambiguous. The V gene lost 3 bases and the J gene lost 0 bases, with 5 bases spanning the gap. The CDR3 covers 13 residues. Germline CDR1 and CDR2: KGHDR and SFDVKD. The DNA of the CDR3 is TGTGCCACCAGTGATGGGCCCTCCTACGAGCAGTACTTC. The encoded protein is CATSDGPSYEQYF.

Only a few counts were recorded for this clonotype. The chain joins TRBV10-2 to TRBJ1-5; TRBD1 is a possible D gene (5 bases). The CDR3 extends over 16 amino acids. Deletions cut 7 bases from V and 0 bases from J, with 16 bases between. Germline V CDR1 and CDR2: WSHSY, SAAADI. The CDR3, as DNA: TGCGCCAGCACCAACTCGGGACGGTATAGCAATCAGCCCCAGCATTTT. Protein sequence: CASTNSGRYSNQPQHF.

This clonotype was detected only once. A junction boundary mismatches the germline segment, possibly from a read error. This chain joins TRBV7-7 and TRBJ2-1, with 13 bases identical to TRBD2. The CDR3 is 15 amino acids. The germline CDR1 and CDR2 sequences are SSHAT and FNYEAQ (reference sequence). The CDR3 coding sequence is TGTGCTAGCAGCTTGGGACTAGCGGGGCACAATGAGCAGTTCTTC. Translation gives CASSLGLAGHNEQFF.

This clonotype appeared a few times. The J gene is TRBJ1-2, the V gene TRBV30; 7 nucleotides agree with TRBD1. The CDR3 sequence is 15 residues long. The ends lost 5 bases at V and 4 bases at J; junction bases unmatched: 13. Germline V lookup: CDR1 GTSNPN, CDR2 SVGIG (reference sequence). CDR3 nucleotides: TGTGCCTGGTTCATACCGGGACAGACTCTCTATGGCTACACCTTC. This translates into CAWFIPGQTLYGYTF.

This clonotype has a single count. This rearrangement joins TRBV11-2 to TRBJ2-1; a possible D gene is TRBD2 (5 bases). V lost 5 bases and J lost 0, with 17 bases in between. This CDR3 spans 17 amino acids. Germline-derived CDR1 and CDR2 are SGHAT and FQNNGV. CDR3 residues: CASSPRVGGGSYNEQFF. For the CDR3, the DNA is TGTGCCAGCAGCCCCCGCGTGGGCGGAGGCTCCTACAATGAGCAGTTCTTC.

A word on this clonotype: One base away lies a much larger clone, so this may be a sequencing read error. V and J are TRBV27 and TRBJ2-7, with D possibly being TRBD1 (6 bases). CDR1 and CDR2 (germline): MNHEY, SMNVEV (reference sequence). The CDR3 consists of 12 residues. V was trimmed by 7 bases and J by 1 base, leaving 8 bases between them. The CDR3 reads CASKTGSYEQYF. Written as DNA, the CDR3 is TGTGCCAGCAAAACAGGGTCCTACGAGCAGTACTTC.

This clonotype was seen more than once but under ten times. The gene calls are TRBV6-6 and TRBJ1-5; 9 bases match TRBD1. The CDR3 totals 15 residues. After removal of 6 bases from V and 6 bases from J, the junction contained 9 bases not matched to a gene. Germline assignment: CDR1 MNHNY and CDR2 SVGAGI (reference sequence). CDR3 sequence reads: CASSDTGTGSQPQHF. The CDR3 bases are TGTGCCAGCAGCGATACCGGGACAGGGAGTCAGCCCCAGCATTTT.

This clonotype was observed a handful of times. The genes are TRBV4-3 and TRBJ2-2; D not certain. Trimming took 1 base from V and 4 from J, leaving 13 bases between them. This CDR3 spans 16 amino acids. CDR1 LGHNA and CDR2 YSLEER come from the germline V gene. The CDR3 is CASSQVTAILTGELFF. The CDR3 DNA sequence: TGCGCCAGCAGCCAAGTGACCGCCATCCTCACCGGGGAGCTGTTTTTT.

The rearrangement uses TRBV28 and TRBJ2-7; 10 bases are a match to TRBD1. This CDR3 comprises 16 residues. Per the germline V gene, CDR1 is MDHEN and CDR2 is SYDVKM. Trimming at V came to 5 bases and at J to 4 bases, leaving 11 bases not matched to a gene. In DNA form, the CDR3 reads TGTGCCAGCAGTGAACTCGGACAGGGGGGGGTTTACGAGCAGTACTTC. Its translation: CASSELGQGGVYEQYF.

V usage is TRBV19 and J usage is TRBJ2-3; TRBD2 agrees at 10 bases. The junction had 3 bases not matched to a gene; V was cut back by 4 bases and J by 2 bases. The CDR3 spans 15 residues. From germline, CDR1 is LNHDA and CDR2 SQIVND (reference sequence). The chain's CDR3 is CASSTGLAATDTQYF. The DNA for the CDR3 is TGTGCCAGTAGTACCGGACTAGCGGCCACAGATACGCAGTATTTT.

This clonotype was counted once. This chain connects TRBV24-1 to TRBJ2-5, with D hard to call. The CDR3 covers 13 residues. V lost 7 bases, J lost 4 bases, and 12 bases lay in between. Germline CDR1 and CDR2: KGHDR and SFDVKD. As DNA, the CDR3 is TGTGCCACCAGCGAGCCTACCGCAGAGACCCAGTACTTC. This translates into CATSEPTAETQYF.

The sample holds a few counts of this clonotype. Written as DNA, the CDR3 is TGTGCCACCAGCAGAGAAGGACTAGCGGAACCCGAGAGCGCCTACAATGAGCAGTTCTTC. The encoded protein is CATSREGLAEPESAYNEQFF. The V and J genes are TRBV15 and TRBJ2-1; 10 nucleotides agree with TRBD2. V shed 0 bases and J 2 bases; nucleotides not matched to a gene: 13. This CDR3 spans 20 amino acids. Germline loops: CDR1 LNHNV, CDR2 YYDKDF (reference sequence).

This chain uses TRBV3-1 with TRBJ2-5; D unclear. Germline V CDR1 and CDR2: LGHDT, YNNKEL (reference sequence). With 3 bases removed from V and 7 bases from J, the gap between germline ends came to 9 bases. The CDR3 has 12 residues. As DNA, the CDR3 is TGTGCCAGCAGCCAGGGGTGGGGGACCCAGTACTTC. Amino acids: CASSQGWGTQYF.

With regard to this clonotype: A much bigger clone sits one base away, suggesting this may be a read error. The chain recombines TRBV20-1 with TRBJ1-5; D possibly corresponds to TRBD1 (6 bases). Germline V lookup: CDR1 DFQATT, CDR2 SNEGSKA (reference sequence). The CDR3 runs to 15 residues. V was pared by 5 bases and J by 4 bases, with 18 bases between. The CDR3 region is CSAEDRIAPNQPQHF. CDR3 nucleotide sequence: TGCAGTGCTGAGGACAGAATTGCGCCTAATCAGCCCCAGCATTTT.

V and J are TRBV7-9 and TRBJ1-1; 7 bases agree with TRBD1. Trimming at V came to 1 base and at J to 1 base, leaving 3 bases not matched to a gene. The germline V gene encodes CDR1 SEHNR and CDR2 FQNEAQ (reference sequence). The CDR3 has 15 residues. As DNA, the CDR3 is TGTGCCAGCAGCTTAGTGACAGGGAAGAACACTGAAGCTTTCTTT. As protein: CASSLVTGKNTEAFF.

This sequence joins TRBV12-3 or TRBV12-4 and TRBJ1-6; no reliable D call. CDR3 length: 13 residues. V was trimmed by 10 bases and J by 10 bases, leaving 17 bases between them. In nucleotides, the CDR3 is TGTGCCACGACTGGGTTTGTAGGGTCACCCCTCCACTTT. It is translated as CATTGFVGSPLHF.

This clonotype was picked up one time. The gene calls are TRBV9 and TRBJ1-2, with TRBD1 identical over 9 bases. Germline V gene data show CDR1 as SGDLS and CDR2 as YYNGEE. CDR3 length: 14 residues. Losses at the gene ends were 7 bases for V and 0 bases for J; bases not matched to a gene: 4. The CDR3: CASDRQGANYGYTF. The CDR3 nucleotides read TGTGCCAGCGATCGACAGGGGGCTAACTATGGCTACACCTTC.

The genes are TRBV5-5 and TRBJ1-1; 9 positions match TRBD1. The V gene's germline CDR1 is SGHKS and CDR2 YYEKEE (reference sequence). V lost 2 bases, J lost 8 bases, and 7 bases stayed unmatched. This CDR3 comprises 14 residues. CDR3 in DNA: TGTGCCAGCAGCTTCCGGGACAGGGACTACGAAGCTTTCTTT. Translated: CASSFRDRDYEAFF.

The table lists this clonotype with many counts. This chain uses TRBV5-1 with TRBJ2-7, with no clear D. Germline-derived CDR1 and CDR2 are SGHRS and YFSETQ. V was trimmed by 0 bases and J by 0 bases, leaving 7 bases between them. The CDR3 contains 14 residues. The CDR3 coding sequence is TGCGCCAGCAGCTTGGATGGCAGCTCCTACGAGCAGTACTTC. Translated: CASSLDGSSYEQYF.

This chain uses TRBV2 with TRBJ2-7, with 10 nucleotides matching TRBD2. Germline-derived CDR1 and CDR2 are SNHLY and FYNNEI. This CDR3 comprises 14 residues. V lost 6 bases, J lost 6 bases, and 8 bases stayed unmatched. CDR3 coding DNA: TGTGCCAGCAGGGCCGGGACTAGCGCTGGCGAGCAGTACTTC. This codes for CASRAGTSAGEQYF. The whole variable domain, filled in from reference TRBV2 and TRBJ2-7, reads EPEVTQTPSHQVTQMGQEVILRCVPISNHLYFYWYRQILGQKVEFLVSFYNNEISEKSEIFDDQFSVERPDGSNFTLKIRSTKLEDSAMYFCASRAGTSAGEQYFGPGTRLTVT.